The T cell receptor (beta chain) under discussion was sequenced for a study of blood T cell repertoires in COVID-19. How the authors handled the data: Estimates of nucleated cell counts were drawn from the amplification of reference gene primers. Clones were read by immunoSEQ multiplex PCR, and TCRdb kept only the in-frame ones, dropping some. D and trimming were read from the DNA, whereas the V and J calls and clone size are those reported in that table. The sample comprises 85,000 to 120,000 clones, more than 85% of which are singletons, and roughly 3.1% rests with the top ten. This CDR3 has 15 residues. CDR1 and CDR2 (germline): SGHTA, FQGNSA. Trimming stripped 0 bases from V and 0 bases from J, with 8 bases between.

The sequence was obtained from a man aged 50 or older with active or convalescent COVID-19. Sequencing was performed on peripheral blood. The rearrangement joins TRBV7-2 to TRBJ2-5; TRBD1 might be the D (6 bases). In nucleotides, the CDR3 is TGTGCCAGCAGCTTAGCGGGGGCCTACCAAGAGACCCAGTACTTC. Amino acid sequence: CASSLAGAYQETQYF.